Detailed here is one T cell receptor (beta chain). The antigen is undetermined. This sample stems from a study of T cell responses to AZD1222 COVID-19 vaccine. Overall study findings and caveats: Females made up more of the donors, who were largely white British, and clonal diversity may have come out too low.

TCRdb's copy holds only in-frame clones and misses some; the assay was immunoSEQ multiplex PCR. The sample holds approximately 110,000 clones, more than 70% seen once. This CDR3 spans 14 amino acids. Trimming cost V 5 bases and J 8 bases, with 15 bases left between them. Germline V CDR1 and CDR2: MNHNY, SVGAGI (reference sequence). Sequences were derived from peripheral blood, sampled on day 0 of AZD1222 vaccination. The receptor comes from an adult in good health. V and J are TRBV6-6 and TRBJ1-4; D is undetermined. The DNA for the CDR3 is TGTGCCAGCAGTCCACCCCGCCCTGGCGAAAAACTGTTTTTT. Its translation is CASSPPRPGEKLFF.